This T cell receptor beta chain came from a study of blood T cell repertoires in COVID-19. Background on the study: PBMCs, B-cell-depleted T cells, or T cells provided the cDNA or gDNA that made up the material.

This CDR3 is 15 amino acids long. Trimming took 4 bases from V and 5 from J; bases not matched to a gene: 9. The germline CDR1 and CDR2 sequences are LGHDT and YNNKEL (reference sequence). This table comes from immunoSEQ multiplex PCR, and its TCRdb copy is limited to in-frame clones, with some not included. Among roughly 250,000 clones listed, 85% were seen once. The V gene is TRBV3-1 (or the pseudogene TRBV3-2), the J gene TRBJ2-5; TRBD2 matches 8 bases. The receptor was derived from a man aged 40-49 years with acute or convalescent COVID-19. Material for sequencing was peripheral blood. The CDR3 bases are TGTGCCAGCAGCCCCCGCTCGGGGGGGGCGGAGACCCAGTACTTC. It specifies CASSPRSGGAETQYF.